This TCR beta chain was obtained from a study of blood T cell repertoires in COVID-19. The wider study: Donors in the United States, Italy and Spain gave samples during acute or convalescent COVID-19. Nucleic acid was either cDNA or gDNA, and it came from T cells, B-cell-depleted T cells, or PBMCs.

J lost 1 base, V lost 1 base, and 4 bases had no gene match. From germline, CDR1 is KGHSH and CDR2 LQKENI. The CDR3 runs 16 residues. This table comes from immunoSEQ multiplex PCR, and its TCRdb copy is limited to in-frame clones, with some not included. The data contain around 250,000 clones, around nine tenths of them seen just once; the ten biggest clones take up more than 6.5%. The chain uses TRBV18 and TRBJ1-3; 7 nucleotides line up with TRBD1. Input material: peripheral blood. The receptor's source is a woman in her 70s with active or convalescent COVID-19. The CDR3 here is CASSPLAGGSGNTIYF. The CDR3 coding sequence is TGTGCCAGCTCACCACTCGCAGGGGGATCTGGAAACACCATATATTTT.